This TCR beta chain was recovered during a study of cytomegalovirus exposure and HLA in healthy donors. Trimming left V 0 bases short and J 6 bases short, with 14 bases between. The CDR3 covers 15 residues. Germline V lookup: CDR1 SGHRS, CDR2 YFSETQ. The PCR ran on 60 Vbeta and 13 Jbeta primers. Sequencing was performed with immunoSEQ multiplex PCR; in TCRdb, only in-frame clones are kept and a portion is missing. The sample lists 35,000 to 45,000 clones; approximately 52% were seen once. This chain links TRBV5-1 with TRBJ2-3, with D perhaps TRBD1 (6 bases). This TCR was sampled from a human donor in good health. Sequencing was performed on PBMCs. The DNA of the CDR3 is TGCGCCAGCAGCTTGGCAGACAGGCTGGGGGATACGCAGTATTTT. Translation: CASSLADRLGDTQYF.